These T cell receptor beta chains were read from a single sample in a study of Ad26.COV2.S vaccination and SARS-CoV-2 variants. Some clones are missing from TCRdb's copy, which holds only in-frame ones; the method was immunoSEQ multiplex PCR. The data show roughly 460,000 clones, 70% to 90% seen once. This specimen consisted of peripheral blood, obtained in a trial of Ad26.COV2.S vaccine versus placebo. These receptors came from a person between 18 and 60 years old who received the Ad26.COV2.S COVID-19 vaccine or a placebo. The CDR3 runs from the conserved cysteine through the conserved F or W. The D gene is left open where the match is weak. For some rows the clone size is stated as once, few or many, or as a class when expanded; others skip it.

j_call v_call d_call clone_size cdr3_nt cdr3_aa
TRBJ2-5 TRBV28 TRBD1 . TGTGCCAGCAGTCACAGGGGGTCTCAAGAGACCCAGTACTTC CASSHRGSQETQYF
TRBJ1-1 TRBV30 TRBD1 . TGTGCCTGGAAGGCAGGGGGCGCGCGGACTGAAGCTTTCTTT CAWKAGGARTEAFF
TRBJ2-7 TRBV6-5 . . TGTGCCAGCAGCGAGGGACTCTACGAGCAGTACTTC CASSEGLYEQYF
TRBJ1-6 TRBV7-8 . once TGTGCCAGCAGCCCCCGACGCAGGAGCTCCTATAATTCACCCCTCCACTTT CASSPRRRSSYNSPLHF
TRBJ1-4 TRBV14 . . TGTGCCAGCAGCCAAGAAATCAGTCCTAGTGAAAAACTGTTTTTT CASSQEISPSEKLFF
TRBJ1-6 TRBV30 . . TGTGCCTGGAGTCACATCTTTACAGTAGATAATTCACCCCTCCACTTT CAWSHIFTVDNSPLHF
TRBJ2-1 TRBV3-1/TRBV3-2 TRBD1 once TGTGCCAGCAGCCAAGATTTCACAGGGGGAACTGAGCAGTTCTTC CASSQDFTGGTEQFF
TRBJ2-7 TRBV5-4 . . TGTGCCAGCAGCCCCTTCCCATCGGGGACCTACGAGCAGTACTTC CASSPFPSGTYEQYF
TRBJ2-7 TRBV7-9 TRBD2 . TGTGCCAGCAGCTCCCAAGGGCTAGCGGACTCCTACGAGCAGTACTTC CASSSQGLADSYEQYF
TRBJ2-5 TRBV12-3/TRBV12-4 . . TGTGCCAGCAGTTTATCCCCTACTCAGACCCAGTACTTC CASSLSPTQTQYF
TRBJ1-2 TRBV4-1 TRBD1 . TGCGCCAGCAGCCAACCAATGCGGGACAGCCTCTATGGCTACACCTTC CASSQPMRDSLYGYTF
TRBJ1-2 TRBV6-1 . . TGTGCCAGCAGTGAAGGGGTGAACTATGGCTACACCTTC CASSEGVNYGYTF
TRBJ1-4 TRBV27 . few TGTGCCAGCAGGGAAAGGGTGGGCGGTGAAAAACTGTTTTTT CASRERVGGEKLFF
TRBJ2-1 TRBV6-5 TRBD1 once TGTGCCAGCAGGTCGGGACAGGGGCCTAATGAGCAGTTCTTC CASRSGQGPNEQFF
TRBJ2-7 TRBV5-4 . . TGTGCCAGCAGCTTGGTCTCGAACGAGCAGTACTTC CASSLVSNEQYF
TRBJ2-2 TRBV2 TRBD1 . TGTGCCACCAGGGGACAGGGGATAGGGAACACCGGGGAGCTGTTTTTT CATRGQGIGNTGELFF
TRBJ2-7 TRBV7-2 . . TGTGCCAGCAGCTTATATGGGGCCTTGAGCTCCTACGAGCAGTACTTC CASSLYGALSSYEQYF
TRBJ2-7 TRBV6-5 . . TGTGCCAGCAGTTACAATCACCGGAGAGAGCAGTACTTC CASSYNHRREQYF
TRBJ1-4 TRBV28 TRBD1 . TGTGCCAGCAGTTACTGGACAGGGGGACCCTTTAATGAAAAACTGTTTTTT CASSYWTGGPFNEKLFF
TRBJ2-7 TRBV3-1/TRBV3-2 . . TGTGCCAGCAGCTCACGGACCTACGAGCAGTACTTC CASSSRTYEQYF